The next 8 T cell receptor beta chains were all read from a single sample in a study of post-analysis software for immune sequencing data. Every TCR beta cDNA library bore unique molecular identifiers. TCRdb recomputed calls from the PCR reads with MiXCR, one row per CDR3 protein. The sample shows about half a million distinct CDR3 sequences, 34% of them seen only once. No cognate antigen is known for these TCRs. Study-level results: In patients, TRBV5-6, TRBV5-1 and TRBV20-1 belonged to roughly 5 TRBV segments found more frequently than in controls.

The specimen sequenced was blood. All receptors come from a girl under 18 with multiple sclerosis.

V gene TRBV6-2 or TRBV6-3 combines with J gene TRBJ1-6; no clear D gene. Trimming removed 10 bases from V and 2 bases from J, with 9 bases in between. This CDR3 is 13 amino acids long. Germline CDR1 reads MNHEY; CDR2 reads SVGEGT. For the CDR3, the DNA is TGTGCCACCTCCCGGGCCTATAATTCACCCCTCCACTTT. Translated, it gives CATSRAYNSPLHF.

The chain recombines TRBV3-1 with TRBJ2-3; D is unclear. Looked up from germline, CDR1 is LGHDT and CDR2 is YNNKEL (reference sequence). The CDR3 loop spans 12 amino acids. V dropped 0 bases and J dropped 6 bases, with 4 bases sitting between them. CDR3 bases: TGTGCCAGCAGCCAAGAGTTCGATACGCAGTATTTT. Translation gives CASSQEFDTQYF.

This clonotype was detected only once. V and J are TRBV20-1 and TRBJ2-1; D may be TRBD2 (6 bases). CDR1 DFQATT and CDR2 SNEGSKA come from the germline V gene (reference sequence). Between the trimmed V and J ends, which lost 3 bases and 7 bases, there was a span of 7 bases. This CDR3 is built from 11 residues. The CDR3 DNA is TGCAGTGCTAGCGCGGGGAATGAGCAGTTCTTC. As protein: CSASAGNEQFF.

This clonotype was picked up many times. The rearrangement joins TRBV20-1 to TRBJ2-3; D not certain. There are 14 residues in the CDR3. The germline V gene has CDR1 DFQATT and CDR2 SNEGSKA (reference sequence). With 3 bases removed from V and 1 base from J, the gap between germline ends came to 11 bases. The CDR3 spells CSASISLGTDTQYF. The CDR3, as DNA: TGCAGTGCTAGCATTTCTCTTGGCACAGATACGCAGTATTTT.

The V and J genes are TRBV20-1 and TRBJ1-5; D is unclear. This CDR3 region has 18 residues. Trimming removed 4 bases from V and 1 base from J, with 23 bases in between. The germline gives CDR1 DFQATT, CDR2 SNEGSKA (reference sequence). The CDR3 protein is CSAINSGRNTGSNQPQHF. As DNA, the CDR3 is TGCAGTGCTATTAACTCAGGACGGAACACGGGGAGCAATCAGCCCCAGCATTTT.

This clonotype came up once. This chain joins TRBV13 and TRBJ1-1; D remains unclear. V was clipped by 5 bases and J by 5 bases, with 12 bases between them. In germline, CDR1 is PRHDT, CDR2 FYEKMQ (reference sequence). The CDR3 consists of 13 residues. The chain's CDR3 is CASSATGETEAFF. The CDR3 nucleotides read TGTGCCAGCAGCGCTACCGGGGAGACTGAAGCTTTCTTT.

The V and J genes are TRBV5-1 and TRBJ2-3; D is undetermined. The CDR3 loop spans 15 amino acids. Germline lookup yields CDR1 SGHRS and CDR2 YFSETQ. The V gene lost 0 bases and the J gene lost 0 bases, with 8 bases spanning the gap. CDR3 DNA sequence: TGCGCCAGCAGCTTGGCCCATACCAGCACAGATACGCAGTATTTT. This sequence encodes CASSLAHTSTDTQYF.

The V call is TRBV2, the J call TRBJ2-6, with 9 bases identical to TRBD1. Germline loops: CDR1 SNHLY, CDR2 FYNNEI. The CDR3 runs to 18 residues. V gave up 6 bases and J gave up 2 bases; unmatched junction bases: 11. The CDR3 DNA follows: TGTGCCAGCAGGGGCTCCCGGGACAGGGTAGCTGGGGCCAACGTCCTGACTTTC. Amino acids: CASRGSRDRVAGANVLTF.